Each of the 17 T cell receptor beta chains below was sequenced from the same sample in a study of shared clonotypes between healthy human individuals. Profiling relied on immunoSEQ multiplex PCR, and the TCRdb table lists in-frame clones only, not all of them. Of about 1 million clones in the sample, about 74% were seen once. Sequencing used memory CD4+ T cells sorted from blood. Subset reported: CD45RA-negative fraction. Source of these receptors: a man younger than 30 in good health.

This rearrangement joins TRBV28 to TRBJ1-2; TRBD1 aligns across 7 bases. The length of the CDR3 is 14 residues. The ends lost 5 bases at V and 4 bases at J; junction bases unmatched: 7. Germline-derived CDR1 and CDR2 are MDHEN and SYDVKM. CDR3 sequence reads: CASSLGRQGYGYTF. The CDR3 nucleotides read TGTGCCAGCAGTCTTGGGCGACAGGGCTATGGCTACACCTTC.

The genes are TRBV5-6 and TRBJ1-2; 8 nucleotides align to TRBD1. The germline V gene encodes CDR1 SGHDT and CDR2 YYEEEE. The V and J ends lost 0 bases and 7 bases, in that order; junction bases with no gene match: 8. The CDR3 is 15 amino acids. CDR3 in amino acids: CASSLDIRGRVGYTF. The CDR3 nucleotides read TGTGCCAGCAGCTTGGACATCAGGGGGCGGGTTGGCTACACCTTC.

V and J are TRBV28 and TRBJ2-3; D perhaps matches TRBD1 (6 bases). CDR1 is MDHEN and CDR2 is SYDVKM in the germline V gene. The CDR3 is 13 amino acids. Trimming took off 8 bases at V and 3 bases at J, with 12 bases between the two ends. This chain's CDR3 is CASLEGVTDTQYF. The CDR3 DNA sequence: TGTGCCAGCTTAGAGGGGGTGACAGATACGCAGTATTTT. Based on the CDR3 plus reference TRBV28 and TRBJ2-3, the full variable domain is DVKVTQSSRYLVKRTGEKVFLECVQDMDHENMFWYRQDPGLGLRLIYFSYDVKMKEKGDIPEGYSVSREKKERFSLILESASTNQTSMYLCASLEGVTDTQYFGPGTRLTVL.

The rearrangement uses TRBV4-1 and TRBJ1-1, with a tentative D call TRBD1 (6 bases). The germline V gene has CDR1 MGHRA and CDR2 YSYEKL. With 3 bases removed from V and 0 bases from J, the gap between germline ends came to 11 bases. The CDR3 spans 15 residues. Written as DNA, the CDR3 is TGCGCCAGCAGCCATGCAGGGGCGATGAACACTGAAGCTTTCTTT. It specifies CASSHAGAMNTEAFF.

The chain joins TRBV10-2 to TRBJ1-2; no reliable D call. The CDR3 is made up of 14 amino acids. V lost 0 bases to trimming and J lost 8 bases, with 13 bases between them. Germline V gives CDR1 WSHSY, CDR2 SAAADI. The CDR3 DNA is TGCGCCAGCAGTGAGTCGCCCAGCTATGGGGGCTACACCTTC. The encoded protein is CASSESPSYGGYTF.

V is TRBV19 and J is TRBJ2-2; weak D call: TRBD2 (6 bases). The CDR3 totals 15 residues. V was clipped by 7 bases and J by 1 base, with 13 bases between them. The germline gives CDR1 LNHDA, CDR2 SQIVND (reference sequence). The CDR3 is CASTQPAGNTGELFF. CDR3 in DNA: TGTGCCAGTACCCAGCCAGCGGGGAACACCGGGGAGCTGTTTTTT.

The rearrangement uses TRBV28 and TRBJ2-4, with 7 bases identical to TRBD2. The CDR3 runs 16 residues. Germline V gene lookup returns CDR1 MDHEN and CDR2 SYDVKM. Losses at the gene ends were 5 bases for V and 5 bases for J; bases not matched to a gene: 12. In DNA form, the CDR3 reads TGTGCCAGCAGTGTAAGACATGGGGGGGAACAAAACATTCAGTACTTC. Residues: CASSVRHGGEQNIQYF.

This clone was detected only once. The chain uses TRBV7-2 and TRBJ1-2, with D possibly being TRBD1 (5 bases). The CDR3 contains 16 residues. Germline CDR1 reads SGHTA; CDR2 reads FQGNSA. The germline V and J ends were trimmed by 3 bases and 4 bases, with 18 bases remaining between them. CDR3 in DNA: TGTGCCAGCAGCTTTCCGTCGACAGTAGCCGCCTATGGCTACACCTTC. It specifies CASSFPSTVAAYGYTF.

The chain combines TRBV6-5 with TRBJ1-1; 7 bases align to TRBD1. V dropped 0 bases and J dropped 3; count of bases not matched to a gene: 4. From germline, CDR1 is MNHEY and CDR2 SVGAGI. This CDR3 contains 15 residues. CDR3 in amino acids: CASSYSRGRDTEAFF. The CDR3 region has the DNA TGTGCCAGCAGTTACTCGAGGGGGCGAGACACTGAAGCTTTCTTT.

The chain has TRBV13 and TRBJ1-6, with a tentative D call TRBD1 (5 bases). V was shortened by 5 bases and J by 10 bases, with 12 bases between the two germline ends. This CDR3 comprises 13 residues. From germline, CDR1 is PRHDT and CDR2 FYEKMQ (reference sequence). The CDR3 bases are TGTGCCAGCAGCCCCCGGGGGGGATCACCCCTCCACTTT. Translated: CASSPRGGSPLHF.

The chain uses TRBV25-1 and TRBJ1-2; 7 positions agree with TRBD1. The CDR3 sequence is 16 residues long. V was pared by 5 bases and J by 4 bases, with 13 bases of the junction left unmatched. Germline V lookup: CDR1 MGHDK, CDR2 SYGVNS. CDR3 nucleotide sequence: TGTGCCAGCAGTCCTCCGGGACAGACCTTCTCCTATGGCTACACCTTC. Protein: CASSPPGQTFSYGYTF.

Many counts were recorded for this clone. J is TRBJ2-7 and V is TRBV5-1, with D unclear. The CDR3 runs 15 residues. Germline CDR1 and CDR2: SGHRS and YFSETQ. The V end lost 4 bases, the J end lost 6 bases, and 20 bases lay between the germline ends. This chain's CDR3 is CASSPRGTEPGEQYF. DNA of the CDR3: TGCGCCAGCAGCCCACGTGGTACCGAGCCAGGCGAGCAGTACTTC.

The rearrangement joins TRBV28 to TRBJ1-2; a possible D gene is TRBD1 (6 bases). Trimming removed 2 bases from V and 8 bases from J, with 12 bases in between. In germline, CDR1 is MDHEN, CDR2 SYDVKM. The CDR3 contains 13 residues. The CDR3: CASSLNRAKGYTF. In DNA form, the CDR3 reads TGTGCCAGCAGTTTAAACAGGGCTAAAGGCTACACCTTC.

The chain employs TRBV2 and TRBJ2-1; either TRBD1 or TRBD2 may fit D (6 bases each). V was pared by 7 bases and J by 4 bases, with 17 bases between. The CDR3 length is 15 residues. CDR1 is SNHLY and CDR2 is FYNNEI in the germline V gene. This chain's CDR3 is CASTDMGGTYNEQFF. CDR3 in DNA: TGTGCCAGCACCGATATGGGGGGCACGTACAATGAGCAGTTCTTC.

In the case of this clone: This same CDR3 is encoded by further DNA sequences in the sample. J is TRBJ2-2 and V is TRBV19; no definite D call. The CDR3 has 12 residues. Per the germline V gene, CDR1 is LNHDA and CDR2 is SQIVND (reference sequence). Trimming shortened V by 7 bases and J by 5 bases, and 8 bases separated the two germline ends. The CDR3 region has the DNA TGTGCCAGTAAGGAGAATACCGGGGAGCTGTTTTTT. It specifies CASKENTGELFF.

V and J are TRBV29-1 and TRBJ1-2, with a weak D call TRBD1 (6 bases). Germline assignment: CDR1 SQVTM and CDR2 ANQGSEA. The germline V and J ends were trimmed by 4 bases and 7 bases, with 13 bases remaining between them. The length of the CDR3 is 12 residues. Here the CDR3 DNA reads TGCAGCGTTGTACAGGGAGATGGTGGCTACACCTTC. Protein: CSVVQGDGGYTF. Combining the CDR3 with reference TRBV29-1 and TRBJ1-2 gives the whole variable domain SAVISQKPSRDICQRGTSLTIQCQVDSQVTMMFWYRQQPGQSLTLIATANQGSEATYESGFVIDKFPISRPNLTFSTLTVSNMSPEDSSIYLCSVVQGDGGYTFGSGTRLTVV.

The rearrangement joins TRBV5-4 to TRBJ2-3, with 9 bases lining up with TRBD2. The CDR3 extends over 15 amino acids. V dropped 4 bases and J dropped 4; count of bases not matched to a gene: 7. From germline, CDR1 is SGHNT and CDR2 YYREEE (reference sequence). In nucleotides, the CDR3 is TGTGCCAGCAGCCCCCGGACTAGCGAAGCAGATACGCAGTATTTT. Translating gives CASSPRTSEADTQYF.